The present T cell receptor (beta chain) was sequenced within a study of CD8+CD57+ T cells in acquired aplastic anemia. Study-wide context: Sorted CD4+ and CD8+ cells gave an average of approximately 3 ug of DNA.

Genomic DNA constituted the template upon which TCR beta VDJ and CDR3 profiling was performed. TCRdb fed the reads into MiXCR, producing one record per CDR3 protein. Among under 350,000 distinct CDR3 sequences, roughly 50% were seen once, and the ten largest hold roughly 8%. Study results and caveats: Patients shared just under 30 CD8+ CDR3 sequences with controls.

With regard to this clonotype: Its target is not known.

The germline V gene has CDR1 SNHLY and CDR2 FYNNEI. The length of the CDR3 is 19 residues. V was shortened by 7 bases and J by 0 bases, with 25 bases between the two germline ends. This receptor was taken from a human donor with severe aplastic anemia or a healthy control (not recorded which). The sample comprised sorted CD4+, CD8+, or CD8+CD57+ T cells (not recorded which) from PBMCs. The chain links TRBV2 to TRBJ1-5; D ambiguous. The CDR3 protein is CASTEGSFGGPDSNQPQHF. Here the CDR3 DNA reads TGTGCCAGCACCGAGGGTAGCTTTGGAGGACCTGATAGCAATCAGCCCCAGCATTTT.